One and the same sample provided the 21 T cell receptor beta chains below, sequenced in a study of T-cell reconstitution after alpha-beta-depleted transplantation in children. As it was prepared, the TCRbeta library received unique molecular identifiers. TCRdb recomputed calls from the PCR reads with MiXCR, one row per CDR3 protein. The sample consists of some 240,000 distinct CDR3 sequences, more than 7.5% of them appearing once. The sample in question was PBMCs from the stem cell graft donor, obtained from the stem cell graft. The receptor source for this set is a human donor who donated a stem cell graft to a child with SCID.

This clonotype appeared many times. The chain joins TRBV15 to TRBJ1-4; 9 positions match TRBD1. Germline values: CDR1 LNHNV, CDR2 YYDKDF (reference sequence). CDR3 length: 15 amino acids. J lost 5 bases, V lost 5 bases, and 6 bases had no gene match. The CDR3 spells CATSAPGTGNEKLFF. In DNA form, the CDR3 reads TGTGCCACCAGCGCACCCGGGACAGGGAATGAAAAACTGTTTTTT.

This clonotype has only a few counts. The rearrangement links TRBV19 to TRBJ2-5; D is unresolved. Germline CDR1 and CDR2: LNHDA and SQIVND (reference sequence). This CDR3 has 14 amino acids. The ends were cut back, 3 bases at V and 7 bases at J, with 15 bases in the middle. Here the CDR3 DNA reads TGTGCCAGTAGTATCGGGCGGACGTGGGGGACCCAGTACTTC. Translating gives CASSIGRTWGTQYF.

Ten or more counts support this clonotype. The chain links TRBV20-1 to TRBJ2-3; 8 positions match TRBD1. CDR1 and CDR2 from the germline V gene are DFQATT and SNEGSKA (reference sequence). This CDR3 contains 12 residues. Unmatched junction bases numbered 7, after V lost 5 bases and J lost 9 bases. CDR3 in amino acids: CSAAPGQGTQYF. The CDR3 DNA is TGCAGTGCTGCCCCCGGACAGGGCACGCAGTATTTT.

This clonotype was detected ten times or more. The chain uses TRBV19 and TRBJ1-5, with no clear D. This CDR3 has 15 amino acids. The germline V gene encodes CDR1 LNHDA and CDR2 SQIVND (reference sequence). Trimming took 3 bases from V and 11 from J, leaving 20 bases between them. The CDR3 DNA sequence: TGTGCCAGTAGTATCGATTCCCAAGGGATGTTTGCCCAGCATTTT. Amino acid sequence: CASSIDSQGMFAQHF.

This clonotype appeared many times. The chain recombines TRBV5-6 with TRBJ1-3; no clear D. V lost 0 bases, J lost 0 bases, and 7 bases lay in between. Germline V gene data show CDR1 as SGHDT and CDR2 as YYEEEE. This CDR3 contains 15 residues. As DNA, the CDR3 is TGTGCCAGCAGCTTGGCCTCGGGCTCTGGAAACACCATATATTTT. Translation gives CASSLASGSGNTIYF.

This clonotype was observed a handful of times. The J gene is TRBJ2-2, the V gene TRBV11-3, with D perhaps assigned TRBD1 or TRBD2 (5 bases each). Trimming removed 1 base from V and 3 bases from J, with 12 bases in between. This CDR3 is 16 amino acids long. Germline CDR1 is SGHNT and CDR2 is YENEEA. CDR3 residues: CASSLGGEVDTGELFF. The DNA of the CDR3 is TGTGCCAGCAGCTTAGGAGGGGAAGTGGACACCGGGGAGCTGTTTTTT.

In regard to this clonotype: This may be a read error, as it is one base from a much larger clone. The rearrangement links TRBV3-1 to TRBJ2-7; 11 bases map to TRBD1. CDR3 length: 15 amino acids. From germline, CDR1 is LGHDT and CDR2 YNNKEL (reference sequence). V shed 4 bases and J 5 bases; nucleotides not matched to a gene: 7. The CDR3 loop is CASSRRTGGGHEQYF. The CDR3 DNA reads as TGTGCCAGCAGCCGCCGGACAGGGGGCGGCCACGAGCAGTACTTC.

This clonotype was recorded at least ten times. This chain uses TRBV4-1 with TRBJ2-2, with 9 bases lining up with TRBD1. CDR3 size: 16 residues. The ends lost 0 bases at V and 4 bases at J; junction bases unmatched: 3. The germline CDR1 and CDR2 sequences are MGHRA and YSYEKL. The CDR3 loop reads CASSQEWDRVTGELFF. The CDR3 region has the DNA TGCGCCAGCAGCCAAGAATGGGACAGGGTCACCGGGGAGCTGTTTTTT.

The sample holds many counts of this clonotype. The rearrangement links TRBV5-5 to TRBJ2-3, with D tentatively TRBD1 (6 bases). Germline V gives CDR1 SGHKS, CDR2 YYEKEE (reference sequence). The V end was cut by 0 bases, the J end by 6 bases, with 14 bases between. This CDR3 is built from 15 residues. The DNA for the CDR3 is TGTGCCAGCAGCTTGGGGCAGGGGATTTTGGATACGCAGTATTTT. This encodes CASSLGQGILDTQYF.

There are many counts of this clonotype. V usage is TRBV6-1 and J usage is TRBJ1-1; no clear D. The germline gives CDR1 MNHNS, CDR2 SASEGT. The CDR3 has 14 amino acids. V lost 7 bases to trimming and J lost 2 bases, with 14 bases between them. The CDR3 nucleotides read TGTGCCAGCACCGCCATATGGTCAAACACTGAAGCTTTCTTT. Protein sequence: CASTAIWSNTEAFF.

At least ten counts were recorded for this clonotype. The V gene is TRBV7-3, the J gene TRBJ2-2; maybe TRBD2 (5 bases). Germline-derived CDR1 and CDR2 are SGHTA and FQGTGA. The CDR3 is 13 residues long. Trimming removed 4 bases from V and 5 bases from J, with 8 bases in between. The CDR3 DNA reads as TGTGCCAGCAGCTCCGGCGGGACCGGGGAGCTGTTTTTT. Amino acid sequence: CASSSGGTGELFF.

There are many counts of this clonotype. The chain recombines TRBV12-3 or TRBV12-4 with TRBJ2-6, with 7 nucleotides matching TRBD1. The V gene end was trimmed by 2 bases and the J gene end by 1 base; junction bases not matched to a gene: 2. The CDR3 loop spans 16 amino acids. The DNA of the CDR3 is TGTGCCAGCAGTTTAAAGGGGGCATCTGGGGCCAACGTCCTGACTTTC. It specifies CASSLKGASGANVLTF.

This clonotype was detected ten times or more. The chain employs TRBV28 and TRBJ2-1, with TRBD2 matching 9 bases. The V gene end was trimmed by 5 bases and the J gene end by 8 bases; junction bases not matched to a gene: 10. The CDR3 sequence is 15 residues long. Germline CDR1 MDHEN, CDR2 SYDVKM. The CDR3 loop is CASSPVAGDPDEQFF. The CDR3 coding sequence is TGTGCCAGCAGTCCAGTAGCGGGAGACCCTGATGAGCAGTTCTTC.

In this sample, this clonotype turned up many times. The chain has TRBV5-1 and TRBJ2-5, with 7 positions matching TRBD1. Germline V gene lookup returns CDR1 SGHRS and CDR2 YFSETQ. The CDR3 sequence is 15 residues long. The ends lost 5 bases at V and 1 base at J; junction bases unmatched: 8. The CDR3 region has the DNA TGCGCCAGCAGGCTGGAAGGGGGCGGCCAAGAGACCCAGTACTTC. This codes for CASRLEGGGQETQYF.

This clonotype has ten or more counts. The chain is built from TRBV5-1 and TRBJ2-5; no definite D call. The V gene lost 4 bases and the J gene lost 3 bases, with 13 bases spanning the gap. This CDR3 is 14 amino acids long. Per the germline V gene, CDR1 is SGHRS and CDR2 is YFSETQ. The CDR3 region has the DNA TGCGCCAGCAGCCTCCAGAAGGAAGAAGAGACCCAGTACTTC. This translates into CASSLQKEEETQYF.

This clonotype was recorded many times. The CDR3 sequence: CATQGSKNTEAFF. CDR3 bases: TGTGCCACACAGGGCTCCAAGAACACTGAAGCTTTCTTT. This chain connects TRBV7-2 to TRBJ1-1; perhaps TRBD1 as D (6 bases). The V end was cut by 10 bases, the J end by 1 base, with 13 bases between. CDR3 length: 13 amino acids. Germline CDR1 reads SGHTA; CDR2 reads FQGNSA.

This clonotype was seen ten or more times. This chain uses TRBV5-1 with TRBJ1-3; D is unclear. CDR3 length: 16 residues. Trimming stripped 0 bases from V and 0 bases from J, with 10 bases between. Germline V CDR1 and CDR2: SGHRS, YFSETQ. CDR3 sequence reads: CASSLGPSISGNTIYF. The DNA of the CDR3 is TGCGCCAGCAGCTTGGGGCCCAGTATCTCTGGAAACACCATATATTTT. The variable domain in full, completed from reference TRBV5-1 and TRBJ1-3, reads KAGVTQTPRYLIKTRGQQVTLSCSPISGHRSVSWYQQTPGQGLQFLFEYFSETQRNKGNFPGRFSGRQFSNSRSEMNVSTLELGDSALYLCASSLGPSISGNTIYFGEGSWLTVV.

This clonotype was counted at least ten times. The chain joins TRBV5-6 to TRBJ1-2, with TRBD1 as a possible D gene (5 bases). V was pared by 7 bases and J by 4 bases, with 14 bases between. The CDR3 contains 13 residues. Germline V lookup: CDR1 SGHDT, CDR2 YYEEEE. CDR3 loop: CASDNSDSYGYTF. The CDR3 nucleotides are TGTGCCAGCGATAATTCCGACAGCTATGGCTACACCTTC. The full variable domain, completed using reference TRBV5-6 and TRBJ1-2, is DAGVTQSPTHLIKTRGQQVTLRCSPKSGHDTVSWYQQALGQGPQFIFQYYEEEERQRGNFPDRFSGHQFPNYSSELNVNALLLGDSALYLCASDNSDSYGYTFGSGTRLTVV.

This clonotype was detected many times. The CDR3 is CASCGTPEGRELFF. CDR3 DNA sequence: TGTGCCAGCTGCGGGACACCGGAGGGGCGGGAGCTGTTTTTT. This rearrangement joins TRBV12-3 or TRBV12-4 to TRBJ2-2; D could derive from TRBD1 or TRBD2 (6 bases each). The CDR3 is 14 residues long. Between the trimmed V and J ends, which lost 8 bases and 9 bases, there was a span of 19 bases.

This clonotype was picked up many times. The CDR3 spells CATSRASAGSAGELFF. In DNA form, the CDR3 reads TGTGCCACCAGCAGAGCCTCAGCAGGGTCAGCTGGGGAGCTGTTTTTT. V and J are TRBV15 and TRBJ2-2, with a possible D match to TRBD1 (5 bases). Trimming shortened V by 1 base and J by 8 bases, and 17 bases separated the two germline ends. CDR1 is LNHNV, CDR2 YYDKDF, per germline (reference sequence). This CDR3 has 16 residues.

This clonotype showed up many times. The chain combines TRBV5-6 with TRBJ2-5; D not certain. The germline V gene encodes CDR1 SGHDT and CDR2 YYEEEE. Trimming left V 0 bases short and J 7 bases short, with 10 bases between. This CDR3 contains 13 residues. CDR3: CASSLGRRGTQYF. CDR3 DNA: TGTGCCAGCAGCTTGGGCCGCCGTGGGACCCAGTACTTC.